The entry below describes one T cell receptor (beta chain). This sample was taken from a study of blood T cell repertoires in COVID-19. Study as a whole: Some COVID-19 samples were acute and others convalescent; all came from the United States, Italy and Spain. In each case, the material was cDNA or gDNA derived from T cells, B-cell-depleted T cells, or PBMCs.

This CDR3 has 14 amino acids. The J segment lost 2 bases and the V segment lost 0 bases, leaving 0 bases of the junction unmatched. Looked up from germline, CDR1 is SGDLS and CDR2 is YYNGEE. How the authors handled the data: It was from reference gene primer amplification that nucleated cell counts were estimated. The table came from immunoSEQ multiplex PCR; TCRdb's copy has only in-frame clones and leaves some out. V and J calls and clone size are given by that table; D and trimming were obtained from the DNA. The table records approximately 180,000 clones, roughly 82% of them present only once. This rearrangement joins TRBV9 to TRBJ1-2; the match to TRBD1 covers 8 bases. The receptor's source is a woman between 65 and 79 years old with acute or convalescent COVID-19. Input material: peripheral blood. CDR3 region: CASSVGQGNYGYTF. DNA of the CDR3: TGTGCCAGCAGCGTAGGACAGGGGAACTATGGCTACACCTTC.